These T cell receptor beta chains were read from a single sample in a study of blood T cell repertoires in COVID-19. TCRdb's copy holds only in-frame clones and misses some; the assay was immunoSEQ multiplex PCR. The sample lists approximately 31,000 clones, approximately 86% occurring once. Sequencing used peripheral blood. These receptors originate from a woman of 80 years or more with active or convalescent COVID-19. CDR3s include the opening cysteine and the closing phenylalanine or tryptophan.

V gene	J gene	CDR3 protein
TRBV19	TRBJ1-5	CASRDRGEGPQHF
TRBV2	TRBJ1-1	CASRNRGEDTEAFF
TRBV10-3	TRBJ2-1	CATVKGQGRNEQFF
TRBV2	TRBJ1-5	CASSEASGFNQPQHF
TRBV28	TRBJ1-5	CASSDSALGPQHF
TRBV19	TRBJ2-4	CASSIDPGRQGENIQYF
TRBV4-1	TRBJ1-3	CASSQGRGLSGNTIYF
TRBV5-6	TRBJ2-7	CASSTRTGSYYEQYF
TRBV30	TRBJ1-2	CAWSVLVIANYGYTF
TRBV25-1	TRBJ2-2	CAPQGSPNTGELFF
TRBV11-2	TRBJ1-1	CASSYKTGVMNTEAFF
TRBV19	TRBJ1-2	CASSLTGTPVEGYTF
TRBV1	TRBJ1-5	CTSSQGEGENSNQPQHF
TRBV18	TRBJ1-4	CASSADRGLDEKLFF
TRBV7-6	TRBJ1-3	CASSARGQGGSGNTIYF
TRBV7-9	TRBJ2-3	CASSLVGAASDTQYF
TRBV6-1	TRBJ1-6	CASSDLFGQGVSPLHF
TRBV12-3/TRBV12-4	TRBJ2-1	CASSFQGHNEQFF
TRBV9	TRBJ2-3	CASSVDLVTDTQYF
TRBV5-1	TRBJ1-2	CASSLTDSSAGYTF
TRBV11-2	TRBJ2-5	CASSLGDRYQETQYF
TRBV5-1	TRBJ1-2	CASSDPGTVYGYTF
TRBV29-1	TRBJ1-5	CSARQAENQPQHF
TRBV7-3	TRBJ2-1	CASSLSGGRYNEQFF
TRBV27	TRBJ1-5	CASSSREINQPQHF
TRBV24-1	TRBJ2-3	CATSAAGRTDTQYF
TRBV27	TRBJ2-1	CASRLSGGPSNEQFF
TRBV28	TRBJ2-7	CASKSHLDRGQTYEQYF